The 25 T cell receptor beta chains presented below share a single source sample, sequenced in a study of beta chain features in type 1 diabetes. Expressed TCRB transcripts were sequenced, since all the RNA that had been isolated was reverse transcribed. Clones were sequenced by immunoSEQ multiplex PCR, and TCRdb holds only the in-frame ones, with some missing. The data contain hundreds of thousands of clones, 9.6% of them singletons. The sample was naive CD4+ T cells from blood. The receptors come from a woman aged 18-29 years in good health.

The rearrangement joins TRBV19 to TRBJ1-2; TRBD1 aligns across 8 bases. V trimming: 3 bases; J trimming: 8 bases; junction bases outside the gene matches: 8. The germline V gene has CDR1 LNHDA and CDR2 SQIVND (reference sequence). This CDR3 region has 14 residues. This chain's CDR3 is CASSIGQGAGGYTF. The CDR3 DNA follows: TGTGCCAGTAGTATCGGGCAGGGGGCTGGAGGCTACACCTTC.

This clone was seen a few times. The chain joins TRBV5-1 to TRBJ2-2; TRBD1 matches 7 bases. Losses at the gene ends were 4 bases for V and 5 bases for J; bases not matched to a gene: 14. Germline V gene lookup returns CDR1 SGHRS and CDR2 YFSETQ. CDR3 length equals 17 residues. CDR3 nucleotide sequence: TGCGCCAGCAGCCGACGGGACAGCCCCACTGCAACCGGGGAGCTGTTTTTT. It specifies CASSRRDSPTATGELFF.

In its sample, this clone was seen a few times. For the CDR3, the DNA is TGTGCCAGCAGGTCTACAGGTGCAACTAATGAAAAACTGTTTTTT. Translation: CASRSTGATNEKLFF. The chain recombines TRBV2 with TRBJ1-4; the D gene is possibly TRBD1 (5 bases). The V and J ends lost 6 bases and 0 bases respectively, with 11 bases between them. The CDR3 has 15 residues. CDR1 and CDR2 from the germline V gene are SNHLY and FYNNEI.

CDR3 amino acids: CASSGTGDYEQYF. DNA of the CDR3: TGTGCCAGCTCCGGGACAGGGGACTACGAGCAGTACTTC. The J gene is TRBJ2-7, the V gene TRBV2; 10 bases fit TRBD1. Germline-derived CDR1 and CDR2 are SNHLY and FYNNEI. The CDR3 is 13 amino acids. Trimming at V came to 8 bases and at J to 3 bases, leaving 4 bases not matched to a gene.

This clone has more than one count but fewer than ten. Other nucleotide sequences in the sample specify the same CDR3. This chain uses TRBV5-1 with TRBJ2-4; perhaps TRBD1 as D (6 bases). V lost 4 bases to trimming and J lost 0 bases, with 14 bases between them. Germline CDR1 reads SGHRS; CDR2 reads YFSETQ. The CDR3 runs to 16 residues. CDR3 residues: CASSLGQGIAKNIQYF. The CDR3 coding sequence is TGCGCCAGCAGCCTGGGACAAGGAATAGCCAAAAACATTCAGTACTTC.

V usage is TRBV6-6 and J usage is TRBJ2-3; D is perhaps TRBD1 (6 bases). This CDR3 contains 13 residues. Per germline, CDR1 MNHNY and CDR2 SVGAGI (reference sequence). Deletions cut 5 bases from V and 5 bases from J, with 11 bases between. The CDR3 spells CASSAQDRDTQYF. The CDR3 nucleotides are TGTGCCAGCAGTGCTCAGGACAGAGATACGCAGTATTTT.

CDR3 amino acids: CASSLFSGGNYGYTF. CDR3 DNA sequence: TGTGCCAGCAGCTTATTTAGCGGGGGGAACTATGGCTACACCTTC. The chain recombines TRBV7-2 with TRBJ1-2; a possible D gene is TRBD1 (5 bases). Trimming stripped 2 bases from V and 2 bases from J, with 12 bases between. CDR3 length equals 15 residues. CDR1 and CDR2 from the germline V gene are SGHTA and FQGNSA.

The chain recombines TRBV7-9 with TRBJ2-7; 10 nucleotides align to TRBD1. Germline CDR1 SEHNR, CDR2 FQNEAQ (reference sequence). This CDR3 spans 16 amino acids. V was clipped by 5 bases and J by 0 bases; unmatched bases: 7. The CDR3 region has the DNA TGTGCCAGCAGCCACGGGACAGGGGCGTCCTCCTACGAGCAGTACTTC. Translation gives CASSHGTGASSYEQYF.

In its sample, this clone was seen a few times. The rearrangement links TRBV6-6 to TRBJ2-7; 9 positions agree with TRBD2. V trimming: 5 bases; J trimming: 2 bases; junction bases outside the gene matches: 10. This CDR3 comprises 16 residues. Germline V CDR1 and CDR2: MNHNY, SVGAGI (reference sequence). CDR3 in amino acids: CASSTGGERGAYEQYF. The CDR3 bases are TGTGCCAGCAGTACCGGGGGGGAGCGGGGGGCCTACGAGCAGTACTTC.

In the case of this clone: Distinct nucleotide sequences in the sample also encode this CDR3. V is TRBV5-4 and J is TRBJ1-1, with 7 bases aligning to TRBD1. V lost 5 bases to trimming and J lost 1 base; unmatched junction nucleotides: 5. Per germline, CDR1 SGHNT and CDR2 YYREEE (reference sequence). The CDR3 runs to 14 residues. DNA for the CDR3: TGTGCCAGCAGTTGGACAGGCAAGAACACTGAAGCTTTCTTT. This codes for CASSWTGKNTEAFF.

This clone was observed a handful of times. The CDR3: CASSDGTSGDNEQFF. CDR3 DNA sequence: TGCGCCAGCAGCGACGGGACTAGCGGCGACAATGAGCAGTTCTTC. The chain is built from TRBV5-1 and TRBJ2-1, with 11 bases aligning to TRBD2. The V and J ends lost 4 bases and 5 bases, in that order; junction bases with no gene match: 5. The CDR3 contains 15 residues. Germline values: CDR1 SGHRS, CDR2 YFSETQ. Full variable domain (rest looked up from reference TRBV5-1 and TRBJ2-1): KAGVTQTPRYLIKTRGQQVTLSCSPISGHRSVSWYQQTPGQGLQFLFEYFSETQRNKGNFPGRFSGRQFSNSRSEMNVSTLELGDSALYLCASSDGTSGDNEQFFGPGTRLTVL.

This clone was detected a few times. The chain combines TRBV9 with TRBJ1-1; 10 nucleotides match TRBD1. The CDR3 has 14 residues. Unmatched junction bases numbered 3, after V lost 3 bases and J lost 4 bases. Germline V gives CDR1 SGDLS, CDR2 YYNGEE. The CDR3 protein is CASSADRGITEAFF. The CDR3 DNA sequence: TGTGCCAGCAGCGCGGACAGGGGGATCACTGAAGCTTTCTTT.

The CDR3: CASSPGGAGETQYF. The CDR3 DNA is TGCGCCAGCAGCCCCGGTGGAGCCGGGGAGACCCAGTACTTC. The V and J genes are TRBV5-1 and TRBJ2-5; D call uncertain. Trimming cost V 4 bases and J 5 bases, with 15 bases left between them. This CDR3 contains 14 residues. Germline values: CDR1 SGHRS, CDR2 YFSETQ.

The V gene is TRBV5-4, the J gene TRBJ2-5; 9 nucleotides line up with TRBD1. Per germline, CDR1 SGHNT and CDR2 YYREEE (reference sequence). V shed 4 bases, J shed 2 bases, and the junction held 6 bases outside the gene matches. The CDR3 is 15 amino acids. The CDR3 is CASSKGQGTQETQYF. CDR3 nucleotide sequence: TGTGCCAGCAGCAAGGGACAGGGCACACAAGAGACCCAGTACTTC.

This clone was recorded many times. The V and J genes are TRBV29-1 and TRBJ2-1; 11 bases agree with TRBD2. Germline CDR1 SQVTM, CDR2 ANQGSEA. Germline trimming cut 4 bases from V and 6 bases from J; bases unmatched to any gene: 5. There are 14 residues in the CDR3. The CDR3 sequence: CSVGSLAGGNEQFF. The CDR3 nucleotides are TGCAGCGTTGGTTCGCTAGCGGGAGGCAATGAGCAGTTCTTC.

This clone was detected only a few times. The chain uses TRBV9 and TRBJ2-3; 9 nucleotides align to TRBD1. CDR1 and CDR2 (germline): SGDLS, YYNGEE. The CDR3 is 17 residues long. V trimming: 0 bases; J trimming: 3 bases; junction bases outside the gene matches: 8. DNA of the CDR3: TGTGCCAGCAGCGTAGATCCGGGGGACAGGGTTACAGATACGCAGTATTTT. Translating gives CASSVDPGDRVTDTQYF.

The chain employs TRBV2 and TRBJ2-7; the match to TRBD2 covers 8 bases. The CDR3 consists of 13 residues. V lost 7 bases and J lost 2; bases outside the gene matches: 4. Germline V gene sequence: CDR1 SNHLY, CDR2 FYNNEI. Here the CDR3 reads CASNDGRAYEQYF. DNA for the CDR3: TGTGCCAGCAACGACGGGAGGGCCTACGAGCAGTACTTC.

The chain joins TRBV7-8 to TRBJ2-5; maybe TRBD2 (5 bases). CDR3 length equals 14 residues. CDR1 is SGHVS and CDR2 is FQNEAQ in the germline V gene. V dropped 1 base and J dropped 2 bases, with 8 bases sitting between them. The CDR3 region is CASSLGRVQETQYF. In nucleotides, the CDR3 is TGTGCCAGCAGCTTAGGGCGGGTACAAGAGACCCAGTACTTC.

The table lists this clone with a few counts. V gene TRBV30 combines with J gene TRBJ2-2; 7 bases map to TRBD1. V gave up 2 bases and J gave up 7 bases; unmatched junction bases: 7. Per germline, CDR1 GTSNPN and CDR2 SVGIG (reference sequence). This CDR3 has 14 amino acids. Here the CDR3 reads CAWSPNRGSGELFF. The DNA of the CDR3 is TGTGCCTGGAGTCCAAACAGGGGCAGCGGGGAGCTGTTTTTT.

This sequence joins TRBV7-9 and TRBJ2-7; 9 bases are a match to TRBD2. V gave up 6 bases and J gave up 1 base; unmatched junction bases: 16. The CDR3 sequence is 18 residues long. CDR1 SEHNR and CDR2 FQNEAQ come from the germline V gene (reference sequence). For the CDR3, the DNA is TGTGCCAGCAGAGACGGGACTAGCCCGCGTGTGAGGTCCTACGAGCAGTACTTC. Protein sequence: CASRDGTSPRVRSYEQYF.

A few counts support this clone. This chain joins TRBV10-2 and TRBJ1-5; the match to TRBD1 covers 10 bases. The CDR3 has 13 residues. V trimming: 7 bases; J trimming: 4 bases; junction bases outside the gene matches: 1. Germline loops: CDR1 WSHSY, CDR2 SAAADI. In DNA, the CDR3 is TGCGCCAGCATGGACAGGGGGAATCAGCCCCAGCATTTT. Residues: CASMDRGNQPQHF.

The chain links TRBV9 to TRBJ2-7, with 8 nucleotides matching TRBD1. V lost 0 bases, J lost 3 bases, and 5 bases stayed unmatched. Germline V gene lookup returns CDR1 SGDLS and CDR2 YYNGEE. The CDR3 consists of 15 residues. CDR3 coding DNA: TGTGCCAGCAGCGTAGACCCCGGGACAGGCTACGAGCAGTACTTC. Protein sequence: CASSVDPGTGYEQYF.

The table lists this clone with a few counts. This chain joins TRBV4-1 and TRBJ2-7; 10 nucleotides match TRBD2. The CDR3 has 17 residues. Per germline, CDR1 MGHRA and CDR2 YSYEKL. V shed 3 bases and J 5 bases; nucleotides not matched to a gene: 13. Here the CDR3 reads CASSQPSGGDPLDEQYF. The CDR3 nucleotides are TGCGCCAGCAGCCAGCCTAGCGGGGGTGACCCCCTGGACGAGCAGTACTTC.

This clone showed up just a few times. CDR3 coding DNA: TGTGCCAGCACCACTCCACCGGGAAGAGATACGCAGTATTTT. Protein sequence: CASTTPPGRDTQYF. This chain connects TRBV7-9 to TRBJ2-3; tentative D call: TRBD2 (5 bases). Trimming shortened V by 7 bases and J by 5 bases, and 16 bases separated the two germline ends. Germline loops: CDR1 SEHNR, CDR2 FQNEAQ (reference sequence). The CDR3 runs to 14 residues.

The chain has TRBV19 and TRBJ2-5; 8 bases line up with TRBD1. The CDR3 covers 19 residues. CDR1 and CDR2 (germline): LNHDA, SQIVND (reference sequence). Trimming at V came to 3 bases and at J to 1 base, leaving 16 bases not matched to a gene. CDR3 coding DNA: TGTGCCAGTAGTATGGAGCCCAGGGGGCGGGGTTCATCCCAAGAGACCCAGTACTTC. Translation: CASSMEPRGRGSSQETQYF.